These 24 T cell receptor beta chains originate from one sample sequenced in a study of T cell responses to AZD1222 COVID-19 vaccine. Method: immunoSEQ multiplex PCR; TCRdb's copy keeps in-frame clones and lacks some. Of approximately 170,000 clones detected, approximately 90% appear once; the ten largest clones hold 6.5% to 7%. The sample in question was peripheral blood, obtained on day 0 of AZD1222 vaccination. Receptor source: an adult in good health.

The J gene is TRBJ1-2, the V gene TRBV12-3 or TRBV12-4; no firm D call. CDR3 length: 12 residues. V shed 4 bases and J shed 8 bases, with 11 bases lying between them. The CDR3 region is CASSSSGAGYTF. CDR3 nucleotide sequence: TGTGCCAGCAGTTCCTCAGGTGCGGGCTACACCTTC.

This CDR3 reads CASTTRNTEAFF. CDR3 coding DNA: TGTGCCAGCACCACCCGGAACACTGAAGCTTTCTTT. The chain has TRBV6-5 and TRBJ1-1; no clear D. The CDR3 loop spans 12 amino acids. Germline CDR1 MNHEY, CDR2 SVGAGI. The germline V and J ends were trimmed by 7 bases and 1 base, with 7 bases remaining between them.

V usage is TRBV5-1 and J usage is TRBJ2-3, with 14 bases that match TRBD2. CDR1 SGHRS and CDR2 YFSETQ come from the germline V gene. V was pared by 0 bases and J by 1 base, with 4 bases of the junction left unmatched. This CDR3 spans 18 amino acids. The CDR3 DNA is TGCGCCAGCAGCTTGGGACTAGCGGGGGGGCAGGGCACAGATACGCAGTATTTT. Encoded protein: CASSLGLAGGQGTDTQYF.

This chain uses TRBV28 with TRBJ1-4, with a tentative D call TRBD1 (6 bases). This CDR3 has 14 amino acids. V shed 6 bases and J shed 3 bases, with 11 bases lying between them. CDR1 and CDR2 from the germline V gene are MDHEN and SYDVKM. The CDR3 region is CASRLQGANEKLFF. CDR3 nucleotides: TGTGCCAGCAGGTTACAGGGCGCTAATGAAAAACTGTTTTTT.

The chain carries TRBV7-2 and TRBJ1-4; D remains unclear. Germline CDR1 SGHTA, CDR2 FQGNSA. The CDR3 has 15 residues. The germline V and J ends were trimmed by 2 bases and 7 bases, with 14 bases remaining between them. The CDR3 bases are TGTGCCAGCAGCTTACAGGCCATGTTTTCTGAAAAACTGTTTTTT. Translation: CASSLQAMFSEKLFF.

This chain uses TRBV18 with TRBJ1-1; D perhaps matches TRBD1 (5 bases). The CDR3 length is 16 residues. The V end was cut by 3 bases, the J end by 5 bases, with 19 bases between. The germline CDR1 and CDR2 sequences are KGHSH and LQKENI. CDR3 sequence reads: CASSPPGGVQVTEAFF. CDR3 sequence (DNA): TGTGCCAGCTCACCTCCCGGAGGGGTTCAGGTGACTGAAGCTTTCTTT. Complete variable domain (other parts from reference TRBV18 and TRBJ1-1): NAGVMQNPRHLVRRRGQEARLRCSPMKGHSHVYWYRQLPEEGLKFMVYLQKENIIDESGMPKERFSAEFPKEGPSILRIQQVVRGDSAAYFCASSPPGGVQVTEAFFGQGTRLTVV.

The DNA of the CDR3 is TGCGCCAGCAGCTTGGCCCGGAGCAACACTGAAGCTTTCTTT. This sequence encodes CASSLARSNTEAFF. The rearrangement uses TRBV5-1 and TRBJ1-1, with D unresolved. CDR1 and CDR2 (germline): SGHRS, YFSETQ. V was clipped by 0 bases and J by 2 bases, with 8 bases between them. The CDR3 is made up of 14 amino acids.

J is TRBJ1-1 and V is TRBV5-6, with D uncertain. V was trimmed by 4 bases and J by 0 bases, leaving 7 bases between them. CDR1 SGHDT and CDR2 YYEEEE come from the germline V gene. The CDR3 covers 13 residues. CDR3 DNA: TGTGCCAGCAGCATACGGATGAACACTGAAGCTTTCTTT. This gives the protein CASSIRMNTEAFF.

CDR3: CASSEWSGTGELFF. CDR3 in DNA: TGTGCCAGCAGTGAATGGTCAGGGACCGGGGAGCTGTTTTTT. The chain joins TRBV2 to TRBJ2-2, with D perhaps TRBD1 (5 bases). V was trimmed by 2 bases and J by 5 bases, leaving 9 bases between them. This CDR3 spans 14 amino acids. CDR1 is SNHLY, CDR2 FYNNEI, per germline.

The J gene is TRBJ1-2, the V gene TRBV9, with D possibly TRBD1 on 5 matching bases. Germline-derived CDR1 and CDR2 are SGDLS and YYNGEE. Trimming took off 0 bases at V and 11 bases at J, with 14 bases between the two ends. CDR3 size: 13 residues. The chain's CDR3 is CASSVDGREVYTF. The CDR3 DNA reads TGTGCCAGCAGCGTAGACGGCAGGGAAGTTTACACCTTC.

V and J are TRBV5-6 and TRBJ1-1; 8 positions agree with TRBD1. The ends lost 2 bases at V and 1 base at J; junction bases unmatched: 1. This CDR3 spans 14 amino acids. From germline, CDR1 is SGHDT and CDR2 YYEEEE. DNA of the CDR3: TGTGCCAGCAGCTTTGGACAGGGGAACACTGAAGCTTTCTTT. It specifies CASSFGQGNTEAFF.

The CDR3 is CASSQDLRASGGYIQYF. DNA for the CDR3: TGTGCCAGCAGCCAAGATTTGAGGGCCAGCGGGGGCTACATTCAGTACTTC. The rearrangement uses TRBV3-1 (or the pseudogene TRBV3-2) and TRBJ2-4, with 8 bases that match TRBD2. Germline values: CDR1 LGHDT, CDR2 YNNKEL (reference sequence). This CDR3 spans 17 amino acids. The V gene end was trimmed by 0 bases and the J gene end by 8 bases; junction bases not matched to a gene: 12.

The chain employs TRBV6-1 and TRBJ1-6; no clear D gene. V lost 0 bases, J lost 9 bases, and 12 bases lay in between. This CDR3 has 15 amino acids. The germline CDR1 and CDR2 sequences are MNHNS and SASEGT. The chain's CDR3 is CASSEASHFGSPLHF. In DNA, the CDR3 is TGTGCCAGCAGTGAAGCTTCACACTTCGGTTCACCCCTCCACTTT.

This sequence joins TRBV4-1 and TRBJ2-3; D is unclear. Germline V gene data show CDR1 as MGHRA and CDR2 as YSYEKL. V shed 1 base and J shed 4 bases, with 12 bases lying between them. This CDR3 contains 15 residues. The CDR3 DNA reads as TGCGCCAGCAGCCAAGTCCCACAGTCCGCAGATACGCAGTATTTT. Protein: CASSQVPQSADTQYF.

The genes are TRBV5-1 and TRBJ1-3; 7 nucleotides match TRBD1. The CDR3 covers 16 residues. V dropped 0 bases and J dropped 1; count of bases not matched to a gene: 4. Germline V lookup: CDR1 SGHRS, CDR2 YFSETQ. The CDR3 spells CASSLEGTASGNTIYF. The CDR3 nucleotides are TGCGCCAGCAGCTTGGAAGGGACAGCATCTGGAAACACCATATATTTT.

V is TRBV5-1 and J is TRBJ2-2; 15 bases map to TRBD2. Germline trimming cut 0 bases from V and 1 base from J; bases unmatched to any gene: 10. CDR3 length: 21 residues. CDR1 is SGHRS, CDR2 YFSETQ, per germline. The CDR3 spells CASSLAISGTSGGLNTGELFF. The CDR3 DNA reads TGCGCCAGCAGCTTGGCCATATCGGGGACTAGCGGGGGGCTGAACACCGGGGAGCTGTTTTTT.

V is TRBV12-5 and J is TRBJ1-6; the match to TRBD1 covers 7 bases. The ends lost 5 bases at V and 9 bases at J; junction bases unmatched: 10. The CDR3 spans 15 residues. The germline gives CDR1 LGHNT, CDR2 FRNRAP. The CDR3 is CASGTDREWSSPLHF. Here the CDR3 DNA reads TGTGCTAGTGGTACCGACAGGGAGTGGAGTTCACCCCTCCACTTT.

The rearrangement uses TRBV7-2 and TRBJ1-5; D is unclear. V gave up 2 bases and J gave up 2 bases, with 13 bases separating them. Germline CDR1 reads SGHTA; CDR2 reads FQGNSA. This CDR3 region has 16 residues. The CDR3 sequence is CASSLSGMGGNQPQHF. The CDR3, as DNA: TGTGCCAGCAGCTTATCCGGGATGGGTGGCAATCAGCCCCAGCATTTT.

V gene TRBV5-4 combines with J gene TRBJ2-1; 8 bases are shared with TRBD1. The CDR3 length is 19 residues. V dropped 0 bases and J dropped 7; count of bases not matched to a gene: 18. Germline assignment: CDR1 SGHNT and CDR2 YYREEE (reference sequence). In DNA, the CDR3 is TGTGCCAGCAGCTTGGCCCCTCCCATCGACAGGGGAGTAGGGAATGAGCAGTTCTTC. Residues: CASSLAPPIDRGVGNEQFF. The entire variable domain, with the rest obtained from reference TRBV5-4 and TRBJ2-1, is as follows: ETGVTQSPTHLIKTRGQQVTLRCSSQSGHNTVSWYQQALGQGPQFIFQYYREEENGRGNFPPRFSGLQFPNYSSELNVNALELDDSALYLCASSLAPPIDRGVGNEQFFGPGTRLTVL.

V gene TRBV7-9 combines with J gene TRBJ2-2, with TRBD1 matching 9 bases. The V gene's germline CDR1 is SEHNR and CDR2 FQNEAQ (reference sequence). The V and J ends lost 6 bases and 1 base, in that order; junction bases with no gene match: 15. The CDR3 length is 19 residues. CDR3 protein: CASRDSGTGPMGNTGELFF. As DNA, the CDR3 is TGTGCCAGCAGGGATAGTGGGACAGGGCCCATGGGGAACACCGGGGAGCTGTTTTTT.

The rearrangement links TRBV9 to TRBJ1-4; 10 bases agree with TRBD1. CDR1 is SGDLS, CDR2 YYNGEE, per germline. CDR3 size: 16 residues. The trim removed 3 bases at V and 5 bases at J, leaving 7 bases unmatched. CDR3 nucleotide sequence: TGTGCCAGCAGCGAAGGGACAGGGGAACGGAATGAAAAACTGTTTTTT. Translation: CASSEGTGERNEKLFF.

The chain links TRBV5-6 to TRBJ2-3; TRBD1 is a possible D gene (6 bases). V was clipped by 3 bases and J by 4 bases, with 21 bases between them. The germline gives CDR1 SGHDT, CDR2 YYEEEE. CDR3 length: 17 residues. The CDR3 DNA is TGTGCCAGCAGCTCCACACTAGATACAGGGAGTCCAGATACGCAGTATTTT. This gives the protein CASSSTLDTGSPDTQYF.

V usage is TRBV13 and J usage is TRBJ2-2; 7 bases agree with TRBD1. Per the germline V gene, CDR1 is PRHDT and CDR2 is FYEKMQ (reference sequence). The CDR3 sequence is 18 residues long. The V gene end was trimmed by 3 bases and the J gene end by 2 bases; junction bases not matched to a gene: 12. The CDR3 here is CASSLLDWDSPNTGELFF. The CDR3 DNA reads as TGTGCCAGCAGCTTGCTCGACTGGGACAGCCCTAACACCGGGGAGCTGTTTTTT.

The chain uses TRBV27 and TRBJ2-7; unclear D gene. CDR1 is MNHEY and CDR2 is SMNVEV in the germline V gene (reference sequence). The CDR3 is made up of 13 amino acids. V gave up 1 base and J gave up 0 bases, with 4 bases separating them. In DNA, the CDR3 is TGTGCCAGCAGTTTATATCGCTCCTACGAGCAGTACTTC. It translates to CASSLYRSYEQYF.